Reported below is one T cell receptor (beta chain). The data are from a study of blood T cell repertoires in COVID-19. The CDR3 totals 14 residues. Germline V gene sequence: CDR1 MGHDK, CDR2 SYGVNS. V lost 6 bases and J 5 bases, leaving 13 bases between the germline ends. Sequencing used immunoSEQ multiplex PCR; TCRdb keeps in-frame clones, though not all of them. The table has roughly 30,000 clones, almost 80% seen once. This chain connects TRBV25-1 to TRBJ1-4; perhaps TRBD1 as D (6 bases). This TCR was recovered from a woman aged 55-69 years with acute or convalescent COVID-19. Input material: peripheral blood. CDR3 sequence: CASSLGGTNEKLFF. The CDR3 bases are TGTGCCAGCAGCCTAGGGGGAACAAATGAAAAACTGTTTTTT.